The 21 T cell receptor beta chains in this list originate from one sample, sequenced in a study of T cell responses to AZD1222 COVID-19 vaccine. TCRdb keeps only in-frame clones here, not all; method: immunoSEQ multiplex PCR. Its table lists about 140,000 clones. Sequencing was performed on peripheral blood. The receptor set was obtained from an adult in good health.

The chain employs TRBV27 and TRBJ2-3; D is perhaps TRBD2 (5 bases). The CDR3 is made up of 17 amino acids. Trimming stripped 2 bases from V and 0 bases from J, with 15 bases between. Germline CDR1 and CDR2: MNHEY and SMNVEV (reference sequence). CDR3 DNA: TGTGCCAGCAGTTTAGGGATCGGGATAACTAGCACAGATACGCAGTATTTT. This gives the protein CASSLGIGITSTDTQYF.

V is TRBV30 and J is TRBJ2-5; D possibly corresponds to TRBD2 (5 bases). The length of the CDR3 is 12 residues. Germline CDR1 and CDR2: GTSNPN and SVGIG (reference sequence). Trimming left V 3 bases short and J 5 bases short, with 10 bases between. CDR3 sequence: CAWRPSGETQYF. CDR3 in DNA: TGTGCCTGGAGACCATCGGGGGAGACCCAGTACTTC.

This sequence joins TRBV28 and TRBJ1-5; weak D call: TRBD1 (6 bases). The CDR3 is 16 amino acids. Deletions cut 2 bases from V and 0 bases from J, with 11 bases between. CDR1 and CDR2 from the germline V gene are MDHEN and SYDVKM. The CDR3 loop reads CASSLIGQYSNQPQHF. The DNA for the CDR3 is TGTGCCAGCAGTTTAATCGGACAGTATAGCAATCAGCCCCAGCATTTT.

This chain joins TRBV9 and TRBJ1-3, with TRBD1 matching 7 bases. The V segment lost 0 bases and the J segment 3 bases; nucleotides outside the gene matches: 3. This CDR3 is built from 15 residues. CDR1 SGDLS and CDR2 YYNGEE come from the germline V gene. In nucleotides, the CDR3 is TGTGCCAGCAGCGTAGAGGGGGCTAGTGGAAACACCATATATTTT. Translation: CASSVEGASGNTIYF.

The genes are TRBV19 and TRBJ1-6; TRBD1 is a possible D gene (6 bases). The V gene lost 8 bases and the J gene lost 4 bases, with 12 bases spanning the gap. Germline CDR1 LNHDA, CDR2 SQIVND (reference sequence). This CDR3 contains 14 residues. The CDR3 loop reads CASGTGNYNSPLHF. The CDR3 bases are TGTGCCAGTGGTACAGGGAATTATAATTCACCCCTCCACTTT.

The chain has TRBV19 and TRBJ1-2, with D hard to call. V was cut by 7 bases and J by 2 bases, with 17 bases left in between. The CDR3 is 15 residues long. CDR1 and CDR2 from the germline V gene are LNHDA and SQIVND (reference sequence). The CDR3 DNA is TGTGCCAGTAATACCCGAAGGTCAGCCAACTATGGCTACACCTTC. Its protein is CASNTRRSANYGYTF.

The rearrangement links TRBV9 to TRBJ1-1, with D perhaps matching TRBD1 (6 bases). From germline, CDR1 is SGDLS and CDR2 YYNGEE. Trimming stripped 3 bases from V and 4 bases from J, with 16 bases between. The CDR3 is 15 amino acids. The CDR3 nucleotides read TGTGCCAGCAGCGGCGGGGGCGTAATGGTCACTGAAGCTTTCTTT. The encoded protein is CASSGGGVMVTEAFF.

The gene calls are TRBV30 and TRBJ1-1, with D maybe TRBD1 (6 bases). The germline CDR1 and CDR2 sequences are GTSNPN and SVGIG (reference sequence). V lost 8 bases to trimming and J lost 4 bases, with 14 bases between them. CDR3 length: 12 residues. CDR3 loop: CAGYRALTEAFF. CDR3 sequence (DNA): TGTGCCGGGTACAGGGCTCTCACTGAAGCTTTCTTT.

On this clone itself: The sample contains more than one DNA sequence encoding this CDR3. V gene TRBV28 combines with J gene TRBJ2-7; D is undetermined. Trimming stripped 5 bases from V and 4 bases from J, with 6 bases between. The length of the CDR3 is 11 residues. The V gene's germline CDR1 is MDHEN and CDR2 SYDVKM. The CDR3 protein is CASSLQYEQYF. The DNA of the CDR3 is TGTGCCAGCAGTCTACAATACGAGCAGTACTTC.

The rearrangement links TRBV30 to TRBJ1-2; D gene ambiguous. CDR1 is GTSNPN, CDR2 SVGIG, per germline (reference sequence). The CDR3 covers 13 residues. Trimming shortened V by 4 bases and J by 1 base, and 10 bases separated the two germline ends. The CDR3 DNA is TGTGCCTGGAATAGCAGGAGTAACTATGGCTACACCTTC. It is translated as CAWNSRSNYGYTF.

J is TRBJ2-6 and V is TRBV28, with 7 nucleotides matching TRBD1. The CDR3 spans 20 residues. The V gene end was trimmed by 3 bases and the J gene end by 0 bases; junction bases not matched to a gene: 14. Looked up from germline, CDR1 is MDHEN and CDR2 is SYDVKM. The DNA for the CDR3 is TGTGCCAGCAGTTTTCCCGGGCCGGGACAGCCGAGCTCTGGGGCCAACGTCCTGACTTTC. Translating it yields CASSFPGPGQPSSGANVLTF.

The chain carries TRBV6-1 and TRBJ2-2; 7 nucleotides align to TRBD1. CDR1 and CDR2 (germline): MNHNS, SASEGT. V dropped 3 bases and J dropped 3; count of bases not matched to a gene: 7. This CDR3 region has 16 residues. The CDR3 here is CASSDTGTADTGELFF. The DNA of the CDR3 is TGTGCCAGCAGTGACACCGGGACAGCCGACACCGGGGAGCTGTTTTTT.

With regard to this clone: The same CDR3 is also encoded by other DNA sequences in this sample. V is TRBV28 and J is TRBJ1-6; TRBD1 is a possible D gene (5 bases). Trimming stripped 4 bases from V and 11 bases from J, with 24 bases between. This CDR3 contains 17 residues. The germline V gene encodes CDR1 MDHEN and CDR2 SYDVKM. In nucleotides, the CDR3 is TGTGCCAGCAGTTCCCAAGCCCTTTTAGGGGCCACGGCACCCCTCCACTTT. This encodes CASSSQALLGATAPLHF. Combining the CDR3 with reference TRBV28 and TRBJ1-6 gives the whole variable domain DVKVTQSSRYLVKRTGEKVFLECVQDMDHENMFWYRQDPGLGLRLIYFSYDVKMKEKGDIPEGYSVSREKKERFSLILESASTNQTSMYLCASSSQALLGATAPLHFGNGTRLTVT.

The rearrangement links TRBV3-1 (or the pseudogene TRBV3-2) to TRBJ1-4, with 8 bases identical to TRBD1. The CDR3 totals 14 residues. J gave up 7 bases and V 4 bases, and 5 bases lay outside the gene matches. CDR1 and CDR2 from the germline V gene are LGHDT and YNNKEL (reference sequence). The CDR3 region has the DNA TGTGCCAGCAGCCCCTCAGACAGGGGTGAAAAACTGTTTTTT. This encodes CASSPSDRGEKLFF.

The J gene is TRBJ1-5, the V gene TRBV11-1, with D uncertain. The germline V gene encodes CDR1 SGHAT and CDR2 FQDESV (reference sequence). The V end was cut by 2 bases, the J end by 6 bases, with 11 bases between. The CDR3 spans 14 residues. CDR3 in amino acids: CASSLYVRRQPQHF. The CDR3 region has the DNA TGTGCCAGCAGCTTATATGTACGTCGTCAGCCCCAGCATTTT.

The genes are TRBV28 and TRBJ1-5, with 8 bases fitting TRBD1. The junction had 1 base not matched to a gene; V was cut back by 8 bases and J by 4 bases. There are 12 residues in the CDR3. Germline V gene sequence: CDR1 MDHEN, CDR2 SYDVKM. The CDR3 region has the DNA TGTGCCAGCCGACAGGGGAATCAGCCCCAGCATTTT. It translates to CASRQGNQPQHF.

The genes are TRBV11-2 and TRBJ2-7; 8 bases fit TRBD2. V dropped 1 base and J dropped 3; count of bases not matched to a gene: 2. The CDR3 runs to 14 residues. Germline V gene sequence: CDR1 SGHAT, CDR2 FQNNGV. The CDR3 coding sequence is TGTGCCAGCAGCTTAGCCAGCGGGGGCTACGAGCAGTACTTC. Protein sequence: CASSLASGGYEQYF.

This rearrangement joins TRBV30 to TRBJ1-6; 9 nucleotides align to TRBD1. The CDR3 runs 14 residues. Trimming took 5 bases from V and 7 from J; bases not matched to a gene: 6. The germline gives CDR1 GTSNPN, CDR2 SVGIG (reference sequence). CDR3 nucleotides: TGTGCCTGGGCGAGAACAGGGGGCAATTCACCCCTCCACTTT. It codes for CAWARTGGNSPLHF.

The rearrangement links TRBV7-8 to TRBJ1-5, with no clear D. This CDR3 region has 12 residues. CDR1 SGHVS and CDR2 FQNEAQ come from the germline V gene. V shed 4 bases and J shed 4 bases, with 5 bases lying between them. The CDR3 sequence: CASSYLNQPQHF. The CDR3 coding sequence is TGTGCCAGCAGCTACCTGAATCAGCCCCAGCATTTT.

The V gene is TRBV11-2, the J gene TRBJ2-7, with TRBD1 matching 9 bases. The CDR3 length is 15 residues. Losses at the gene ends were 5 bases for V and 5 bases for J; bases not matched to a gene: 10. CDR1 is SGHAT, CDR2 FQNNGV, per germline. The CDR3 protein is CASSVTGTGSDEQYF. CDR3 DNA: TGTGCCAGCAGCGTCACCGGGACAGGGAGCGACGAGCAGTACTTC.

With regard to this clone: Additional DNA sequences in this sample encode the identical CDR3. V is TRBV6-2 or TRBV6-3 and J is TRBJ2-2; 11 bases line up with TRBD2. V lost 4 bases to trimming and J lost 5 bases; unmatched junction nucleotides: 9. The CDR3 extends over 17 amino acids. CDR1 is MNHEY, CDR2 SVGEGT, per germline. The CDR3 DNA reads TGTGCCAGCAGTTGGATAGCGGGGGGGCCTCGGACCGGGGAGCTGTTTTTT. Translation: CASSWIAGGPRTGELFF.